A single sample gave rise to the 25 T cell receptor beta chains below, sequenced in a study of blood T cells in healthy people across ages. A second PCR, run for 7 to 11 cycles, used a sample-barcoded 5' primer plus a J-beta primer mix. Each CDR3 protein is one row after TCRdb ran MiXCR on the 5' RACE reads. The repertoire holds 1.4 million to 1.5 million distinct CDR3 sequences, with around 39% as singletons. Source material: blood. The source is a woman under 30 in good health.

The chain couples TRBV6-2 or TRBV6-3 to TRBJ1-5; D is possibly TRBD1 (6 bases). Trimming stripped 5 bases from V and 3 bases from J, with 14 bases between. CDR1 and CDR2 from the germline V gene are MNHEY and SVGEGT. The CDR3 consists of 15 residues. The CDR3 nucleotides are TGTGCCAGCAGTCAGGACAGTGCCTTCAATCAGCCCCAGCATTTT. The encoded protein is CASSQDSAFNQPQHF.

This rearrangement joins TRBV6-1 to TRBJ2-3; TRBD1 agrees at 9 bases. There are 16 residues in the CDR3. Germline V lookup: CDR1 MNHNS, CDR2 SASEGT. The V gene end was trimmed by 5 bases and the J gene end by 6 bases; junction bases not matched to a gene: 12. The CDR3 nucleotides are TGTGCCAGCAGTATATACGCGGGACAGGGAGGGGATACGCAGTATTTT. This gives the protein CASSIYAGQGGDTQYF.

V is TRBV12-3 or TRBV12-4 and J is TRBJ2-3; the D call may be TRBD1 or TRBD2 (5 bases each). This CDR3 is built from 15 residues. The ends were cut back, 6 bases at V and 6 bases at J, with 19 bases in the middle. CDR3 amino acids: CASRGDPPLGDTQYF. The CDR3 coding sequence is TGTGCCAGCAGGGGGGACCCACCCCTAGGGGATACGCAGTATTTT.

V and J are TRBV5-1 and TRBJ2-5, with D perhaps TRBD2 (5 bases). CDR3 length: 15 amino acids. CDR1 is SGHRS, CDR2 YFSETQ, per germline. Trimming left V 8 bases short and J 5 bases short, with 22 bases between. The CDR3 reads CASSEGVAGGETQYF. The CDR3 DNA sequence: TGCGCCAGTAGCGAAGGCGTCGCAGGCGGGGAGACCCAGTACTTC.

This clonotype was picked up a small number of times. The rearrangement uses TRBV27 and TRBJ1-4; 7 bases are a match to TRBD1. J was trimmed by 3 bases and V by 5 bases; bases with no gene match: 6. CDR1 and CDR2 from the germline V gene are MNHEY and SMNVEV (reference sequence). The CDR3 is made up of 15 amino acids. CDR3 nucleotides: TGTGCCAGCAGTCCAGGGACAGTAGCTAATGAAAAACTGTTTTTT. Protein: CASSPGTVANEKLFF.

CDR3 loop: CASSAGTGNSPLHF. The CDR3 nucleotides read TGTGCCAGCAGCGCCGGGACAGGGAATTCACCCCTCCACTTT. The chain carries TRBV9 and TRBJ1-6; 9 positions agree with TRBD1. This CDR3 region has 14 residues. The J segment lost 7 bases and the V segment lost 3 bases, leaving 2 bases of the junction unmatched. Germline V gene sequence: CDR1 SGDLS, CDR2 YYNGEE. The whole variable domain, remainder taken from reference TRBV9 and TRBJ1-6, is DSGVTQTPKHLITATGQRVTLRCSPRSGDLSVYWYQQSLDQGLQFLIQYYNGEERAKGNILERFSAQQFPDLHSELNLSSLELGDSALYFCASSAGTGNSPLHFGNGTRLTVT.

This chain connects TRBV4-1 to TRBJ1-1; D not certain. CDR3 length: 18 amino acids. Germline CDR1 is MGHRA and CDR2 is YSYEKL. V was cut by 1 base and J by 0 bases, with 18 bases left in between. CDR3 amino acids: CASSQVPRPGVMNTEAFF. The DNA for the CDR3 is TGCGCCAGCAGCCAAGTTCCGCGACCGGGAGTTATGAACACTGAAGCTTTCTTT.

Only a few counts were recorded for this clonotype. The rearrangement links TRBV27 to TRBJ1-2; the match to TRBD1 covers 8 bases. V lost 4 bases, J lost 5 bases, and 6 bases stayed unmatched. The CDR3 loop spans 14 amino acids. Germline loops: CDR1 MNHEY, CDR2 SMNVEV (reference sequence). The CDR3 nucleotides read TGTGCCAGCAGTTACGGACAGGGCAGGTATGGCTACACCTTC. Translation: CASSYGQGRYGYTF.

There are a few counts of this clonotype. The chain employs TRBV6-5 and TRBJ2-1; D possibly corresponds to TRBD1 (6 bases). With 6 bases removed from V and 5 bases from J, the gap between germline ends came to 14 bases. The CDR3 spans 14 residues. CDR1 and CDR2 (germline): MNHEY, SVGAGI. The CDR3 sequence is CASSPTWTDNEQFF. CDR3 nucleotide sequence: TGTGCCAGCAGCCCTACATGGACAGACAATGAGCAGTTCTTC.

The chain combines TRBV5-1 with TRBJ2-1; D remains unclear. Germline CDR1 reads SGHRS; CDR2 reads YFSETQ. The CDR3 extends over 13 amino acids. Trimming left V 4 bases short and J 2 bases short, with 7 bases between. In nucleotides, the CDR3 is TGCGCCAGCAGCCAGGATGCCTACAATGAGCAGTTCTTC. The encoded protein is CASSQDAYNEQFF.

Concerning this clonotype: Possible read error: a much larger clone is one base away. The chain carries TRBV2 and TRBJ2-1; D is perhaps TRBD2 (6 bases). The J call may not be correct, given that the DNA end is closer to TRBJ2-7. Per the germline V gene, CDR1 is SNHLY and CDR2 is FYNNEI. The CDR3 extends over 15 amino acids. CDR3 nucleotides: TGTGCCAGCAGTGAGATGGGACTTTCCTACAATGAGCAGTACTTC. It encodes CASSEMGLSYNEQYF.

The chain employs TRBV12-3 or TRBV12-4 and TRBJ1-2; D is unresolved. V was cut by 2 bases and J by 4 bases, with 14 bases left in between. This CDR3 comprises 15 residues. The CDR3 region has the DNA TGTGCCAGCAGTTTATGGGAGGTGGGATTCTATGGCTACACCTTC. This sequence encodes CASSLWEVGFYGYTF.

V is TRBV20-1 and J is TRBJ2-3, with D tentatively TRBD2 (6 bases). Germline V gene sequence: CDR1 DFQATT, CDR2 SNEGSKA (reference sequence). V was clipped by 0 bases and J by 5 bases, with 12 bases between them. The CDR3 length is 14 residues. The CDR3 DNA reads as TGCAGTGCTAGAGATTTGGCCGGGGGAGATACGCAGTATTTT. It encodes CSARDLAGGDTQYF.

The chain couples TRBV9 to TRBJ2-7, with D possibly matching TRBD1 (5 bases). Germline V CDR1 and CDR2: SGDLS, YYNGEE. The germline V and J ends were trimmed by 4 bases and 8 bases, with 19 bases remaining between them. This CDR3 is built from 14 residues. The CDR3 DNA is TGTGCCAGCAGCTCCGCAGGGCCAGCTGCGAAGCAGTACTTC. Residues: CASSSAGPAAKQYF.

This clonotype was observed a single time. The chain has TRBV7-9 and TRBJ1-5; D unclear. V was clipped by 2 bases and J by 5 bases, with 16 bases between them. The CDR3 loop spans 16 amino acids. CDR1 and CDR2 (germline): SEHNR, FQNEAQ (reference sequence). CDR3 DNA: TGTGCCAGCAGCTTAAGTAGCAAAGCGAGGGATCAGCCCCAGCATTTT. Its translation is CASSLSSKARDQPQHF.

This chain joins TRBV6-1 and TRBJ2-3; TRBD1 agrees at 7 bases. With 4 bases clipped from V and 2 bases from J, the junction kept 3 bases outside the gene matches. The CDR3 length is 14 residues. Germline CDR1 MNHNS, CDR2 SASEGT. The CDR3 region has the DNA TGTGCCAGCAGTGGGGGGACAGCCACAGATACGCAGTATTTT. This translates into CASSGGTATDTQYF.

Concerning this clonotype itself: A junction boundary mismatches the germline segment, possibly from a read error. The chain uses TRBV29-1 and TRBJ2-3; 7 bases agree with TRBD1. From germline, CDR1 is SQVTM and CDR2 ANQGSEA. The CDR3 covers 12 residues. CDR3 sequence reads: CGVGTGTDTQYF. CDR3 nucleotide sequence: TGCGGCGTCGGGACAGGCACAGATACGCAGTATTTT.

This clonotype occurred a few times. The CDR3 coding sequence is TGCAGTGCCTTCGGGCTCTTGGCCACAGATACGCAGTATTTT. As protein: CSAFGLLATDTQYF. The chain combines TRBV20-1 with TRBJ2-3; D is unresolved. The CDR3 loop spans 14 amino acids. Germline assignment: CDR1 DFQATT and CDR2 SNEGSKA (reference sequence). V lost 6 bases, J lost 2 bases, and 15 bases lay in between.

The genes are TRBV29-1 and TRBJ2-1, with 10 bases lining up with TRBD2. The CDR3 is 14 residues long. The junction had 5 bases not matched to a gene; V was cut back by 6 bases and J by 3 bases. Germline V gene sequence: CDR1 SQVTM, CDR2 ANQGSEA. CDR3 in DNA: TGCAGCGTGGCGGGGACTAGCGTCTACAATGAGCAGTTCTTC. Translating gives CSVAGTSVYNEQFF.

Many counts were recorded for this clonotype. V is TRBV10-3 and J is TRBJ2-7; a possible D gene is TRBD2 (6 bases). Germline assignment: CDR1 ENHRY and CDR2 SYGVKD. This CDR3 region has 15 residues. V was cut by 6 bases and J by 4 bases, with 19 bases left in between. In DNA, the CDR3 is TGTGCCATCAGAGCCAAGACGGGAGAAGGGTACGAGCAGTACTTC. Translated: CAIRAKTGEGYEQYF.

This clonotype was seen a handful of times. J is TRBJ2-4 and V is TRBV4-1; 9 bases line up with TRBD1. The J call may be in error: the DNA end matches TRBJ2-7 better. Germline CDR1 is MGHRA and CDR2 is YSYEKL. This CDR3 contains 15 residues. CDR3 amino acids: CASSRAGQGNYEQYF. CDR3 in DNA: TGCGCCAGCAGCCGCGCCGGACAGGGGAACTACGAGCAGTACTTC.

V usage is TRBV4-1 and J usage is TRBJ1-1; TRBD1 might be the D (5 bases). V dropped 1 base and J dropped 4 bases, with 7 bases sitting between them. The CDR3 sequence is 13 residues long. Germline V gives CDR1 MGHRA, CDR2 YSYEKL. CDR3 sequence: CASSQVGPTEAFF. For the CDR3, the DNA is TGCGCCAGCAGCCAAGTGGGACCCACTGAAGCTTTCTTT.

A note on this clonotype: At one of its ends the junction is not consistent with the germline gene, which may arise from a read error. The chain carries TRBV7-2 and TRBJ1-1, with 9 bases that match TRBD1. This CDR3 comprises 17 residues. CDR1 is SGHTA and CDR2 is FQGNSA in the germline V gene. CDR3 in DNA: TGTGTCAGCAGCTCTTTCCGGGACAGGGCCAAGAACACTGAAGCTTTCTTT. Amino acids: CVSSSFRDRAKNTEAFF. Looking up the rest from reference TRBV7-2 and TRBJ1-1 gives the full variable domain: GAGVSQSPSNKVTEKGKDVELRCDPISGHTALYWYRQSLGQGLEFLIYFQGNSAPDKSGLPSDRFSAERTGGSVSTLTIQRTQQEDSAVYLCVSSSFRDRAKNTEAFFGQGTRLTVV.

To note about this clonotype: Sequence at one end of the junction differs from germline and may be a read error. V and J are TRBV29-1 and TRBJ2-5; D may be TRBD1 (5 bases). Germline loops: CDR1 SQVTM, CDR2 ANQGSEA. This CDR3 comprises 14 residues. The DNA of the CDR3 is TGCAGCGTTCCGGTAGGGGCAGGGCTAGAGACCCGGTACTTC. Translation gives CSVPVGAGLETRYF.

This chain connects TRBV10-3 to TRBJ2-7; D is perhaps TRBD1 or TRBD2 (5 bases each). The length of the CDR3 is 16 residues. V was pared by 3 bases and J by 1 base, with 16 bases between. Germline V gives CDR1 ENHRY, CDR2 SYGVKD. The CDR3, as DNA: TGTGCCATCAGTGATTTCGGGACCGCCGTTTCCTACGAGCAGTACTTC. Translating it yields CAISDFGTAVSYEQYF.